Each of the 7 T cell receptor beta chains below was sequenced from the same sample in a study of T-cell reconstitution after alpha-beta-depleted transplantation in children. Unique molecular identifiers were used in preparing the TCRbeta library. TCRdb reprocessed the PCR reads with MiXCR, giving one entry per CDR3 protein. The sample has approximately 50,000 distinct CDR3 sequences, around 5.9% seen once. The source was PBMCs, mostly from graft donor cells, collected 60 days after TCRalphabeta/CD19-depleted stem cell transplant. The receptors derive from a female patient aged 2-9 years who had a stem cell transplant for aplastic anemia, so the T cells may come from the graft donor.

This clonotype has only a few counts. V usage is TRBV19 and J usage is TRBJ1-1, with 7 bases that match TRBD1. The ends lost 2 bases at V and 0 bases at J; junction bases unmatched: 0. Germline loops: CDR1 LNHDA, CDR2 SQIVND (reference sequence). The CDR3 spans 14 residues. Here the CDR3 reads CASSIQGVNTEAFF. CDR3 nucleotide sequence: TGTGCCAGTAGTATACAGGGGGTGAACACTGAAGCTTTCTTT.

This clonotype was seen repeatedly, ten times or more. The chain uses TRBV29-1 and TRBJ2-3; D might be TRBD1 or TRBD2, each matching 5 bases. V was trimmed by 2 bases and J by 0 bases, leaving 21 bases between them. Germline-derived CDR1 and CDR2 are SQVTM and ANQGSEA. This CDR3 contains 18 residues. CDR3 loop: CSVENGARGRPSTDTQYF. The CDR3 DNA reads TGCAGCGTTGAAAATGGCGCGAGGGGAAGGCCGAGCACAGATACGCAGTATTTT.

This clonotype was recorded many times. The chain joins TRBV20-1 to TRBJ2-5; D tentatively reads TRBD1 or TRBD2 (6 bases each). CDR3 length: 14 amino acids. The germline V gene has CDR1 DFQATT and CDR2 SNEGSKA (reference sequence). Trimming removed 0 bases from V and 5 bases from J, with 13 bases in between. This chain's CDR3 is CSARDLGGGETQYF. The CDR3 DNA reads TGCAGTGCTAGAGATCTCGGAGGGGGGGAGACCCAGTACTTC.

This clonotype was picked up many times. The chain combines TRBV20-1 with TRBJ2-3, with 9 bases fitting TRBD2. Trimming took 0 bases from V and 5 from J; bases not matched to a gene: 9. Looked up from germline, CDR1 is DFQATT and CDR2 is SNEGSKA (reference sequence). The CDR3 covers 16 residues. The CDR3 DNA is TGCAGTGCTAGAGATTTGCTAGCGGGGCGGTTAGATACGCAGTATTTT. Amino acid sequence: CSARDLLAGRLDTQYF.

Many counts were recorded for this clonotype. This chain joins TRBV14 and TRBJ2-1; 7 bases are shared with TRBD2. In germline, CDR1 is SGHDN, CDR2 FVKESK. The CDR3 sequence is 17 residues long. V lost 3 bases, J lost 4 bases, and 12 bases stayed unmatched. This chain's CDR3 is CASSHLSPGGAYNEQFF. For the CDR3, the DNA is TGTGCCAGCAGCCACCTGAGCCCGGGAGGCGCTTACAATGAGCAGTTCTTC.

This clonotype was counted at least ten times. V and J are TRBV7-9 and TRBJ2-5, with 8 bases matching TRBD1. CDR1 is SEHNR, CDR2 FQNEAQ, per germline (reference sequence). The J segment lost 4 bases and the V segment lost 5 bases, leaving 9 bases of the junction unmatched. This CDR3 has 15 amino acids. For the CDR3, the DNA is TGTGCCAGCAGCACCTACGACAGGGGATCAGAGACCCAGTACTTC. This gives the protein CASSTYDRGSETQYF.

In the case of this clonotype: A much more abundant neighbour one base away suggests this may be a read error. This chain joins TRBV9 and TRBJ2-1, with D possibly being TRBD1 or TRBD2 (5 bases each). Germline V gives CDR1 SGDLS, CDR2 YYNGEE. V lost 0 bases, J lost 10 bases, and 14 bases lay in between. The CDR3 totals 14 residues. The CDR3 here is CASSVDEGSREQFF. The CDR3 DNA reads as TGTGCCAGCAGCGTAGACGAGGGGAGTAGGGAGCAGTTCTTC. Full variable domain (outside the CDR3, taken from reference TRBV9 and TRBJ2-1): DSGVTQTPKHLITATGQRVTLRCSPRSGDLSVYWYQQSLDQGLQFLIQYYNGEERAKGNILERFSAQQFPDLHSELNLSSLELGDSALYFCASSVDEGSREQFFGPGTRLTVL.